One sample yielded the 29 T cell receptor beta chains listed below, sequenced in a study of T-cell memory formation after mild COVID-19. TCRdb called the 5' RACE reads again in MiXCR, with one record for every CDR3 protein. Among around 400,000 distinct CDR3 sequences listed, more than 20% were seen once. Sequencing was performed on PBMCs or a T cell subset sorted from them (not recorded which). The receptors derive from an adult woman who had mild COVID-19 (a few samples of this study predate the infection). Cell type and time point are not known.

This clonotype occurred many times. The gene calls are TRBV7-3 and TRBJ2-3; 8 positions match TRBD2. Germline CDR1 reads SGHTA; CDR2 reads FQGTGA. With V trimmed by 4 bases and J by 1 base, 1 base remained unmatched. The CDR3 totals 14 residues. The CDR3: CASSSGLGTDTQYF. CDR3 coding DNA: TGTGCCAGCAGCTCGGGACTAGGCACAGATACGCAGTATTTT.

This CDR3 is CSAFNPGLVTDTQYF. The CDR3 DNA reads as TGCAGTGCTTTTAATCCGGGACTAGTAACAGATACGCAGTATTTT. The chain uses TRBV20-1 and TRBJ2-3, with 8 bases fitting TRBD2. The ends lost 5 bases at V and 3 bases at J; junction bases unmatched: 10. This CDR3 comprises 15 residues. CDR1 DFQATT and CDR2 SNEGSKA come from the germline V gene (reference sequence).

The chain combines TRBV9 with TRBJ2-1, with D possibly matching TRBD2 (5 bases). The V end was cut by 7 bases, the J end by 2 bases, with 10 bases between. The CDR3 is made up of 13 amino acids. Per the germline V gene, CDR1 is SGDLS and CDR2 is YYNGEE. In nucleotides, the CDR3 is TGTGCCAGCGGGCCGGGAACCTACAATGAGCAGTTCTTC. Amino acids: CASGPGTYNEQFF. Together with reference TRBV9 and TRBJ2-1, the CDR3 gives the full variable domain: DSGVTQTPKHLITATGQRVTLRCSPRSGDLSVYWYQQSLDQGLQFLIQYYNGEERAKGNILERFSAQQFPDLHSELNLSSLELGDSALYFCASGPGTYNEQFFGPGTRLTVL.

This clonotype was counted between two and nine times. V is TRBV7-2 and J is TRBJ2-5, with 7 positions matching TRBD1. CDR3 length equals 14 residues. V gave up 1 base and J gave up 5 bases; unmatched junction bases: 4. Germline-derived CDR1 and CDR2 are SGHTA and FQGNSA. This CDR3 reads CASSLERGHETQYF. In DNA, the CDR3 is TGTGCCAGCAGCTTAGAGAGGGGGCACGAGACCCAGTACTTC.

The DNA of the CDR3 is TGTGCCAGCAGTCGACGACAGGGACCCCAGCATTTT. Amino acid sequence: CASSRRQGPQHF. The V call is TRBV12-3 or TRBV12-4, the J call TRBJ1-5; 7 bases line up with TRBD1. V was clipped by 5 bases and J by 10 bases; unmatched bases: 5. The CDR3 totals 12 residues.

This clonotype has a handful of counts. The chain is built from TRBV12-5 and TRBJ2-4, with D perhaps matching TRBD1 (5 bases). CDR3 length equals 14 residues. The V end lost 4 bases, the J end lost 6 bases, and 13 bases lay between the germline ends. Germline V gene sequence: CDR1 LGHNT, CDR2 FRNRAP. DNA of the CDR3: TGTGCTAGTGGTTCGACAGAGTTGGGAAACATTCAGTACTTC. Translated, it gives CASGSTELGNIQYF.

The chain joins TRBV19 to TRBJ1-5; no clear D. The ends were cut back, 7 bases at V and 6 bases at J, with 16 bases in the middle. The CDR3 is made up of 14 amino acids. Germline loops: CDR1 LNHDA, CDR2 SQIVND (reference sequence). CDR3 DNA: TGTGCCAGTACCACCGGCCCTTGGGGTCAGCCCCAGCATTTT. Translated: CASTTGPWGQPQHF.

The rearrangement links TRBV10-2 to TRBJ2-1; D remains unclear. Trimming left V 3 bases short and J 5 bases short, with 17 bases between. CDR3 size: 16 residues. CDR1 WSHSY and CDR2 SAAADI come from the germline V gene. CDR3 nucleotides: TGCGCCAGCAGTGACTTATTCGGATCGATAGACAATGAGCAGTTCTTC. Amino acids: CASSDLFGSIDNEQFF.

This clonotype was detected a few times. This chain connects TRBV19 to TRBJ1-5; D is possibly TRBD1 (5 bases). Germline V gives CDR1 LNHDA, CDR2 SQIVND (reference sequence). Trimming took 7 bases from V and 3 from J, leaving 10 bases between them. The CDR3 is 13 residues long. The chain's CDR3 is CASKGRNNQPQHF. The DNA for the CDR3 is TGTGCCAGTAAGGGACGGAACAATCAGCCCCAGCATTTT.

This clonotype was seen many times. The chain employs TRBV5-6 and TRBJ2-7; D ambiguous. The CDR3 covers 14 residues. Trimming shortened V by 3 bases and J by 2 bases, and 12 bases separated the two germline ends. Germline loops: CDR1 SGHDT, CDR2 YYEEEE. Here the CDR3 DNA reads TGTGCCAGCAGCTCGAGTTGGCAGACCTACGAGCAGTACTTC. Translated, it gives CASSSSWQTYEQYF.

This clonotype turned up a few times. This chain connects TRBV12-3 or TRBV12-4 to TRBJ2-1; perhaps TRBD1 as D (6 bases). Trimming removed 3 bases at V and 9 bases at J, with 21 bases between. This CDR3 is 16 amino acids long. The CDR3 spells CASSFGGQHLSGEQFF. For the CDR3, the DNA is TGTGCCAGCAGTTTTGGGGGACAACACCTAAGTGGTGAGCAGTTCTTC.

The sample holds a few counts of this clonotype. The genes are TRBV7-6 and TRBJ2-7, with D possibly TRBD2 on 5 matching bases. The CDR3 extends over 15 amino acids. Trimming removed 5 bases from V and 3 bases from J, with 17 bases in between. The germline V gene has CDR1 SGHVS and CDR2 FNYEAQ. This CDR3 reads CASSPLRDRSYEQYF. Here the CDR3 DNA reads TGTGCCAGCAGCCCCTTACGGGATAGAAGCTACGAGCAGTACTTC.

The rearrangement links TRBV5-6 to TRBJ2-7; 10 bases map to TRBD2. Germline CDR1 SGHDT, CDR2 YYEEEE. V shed 0 bases, J shed 6 bases, and the junction held 9 bases outside the gene matches. The CDR3 totals 16 residues. CDR3 loop: CASSLDVSSGSREQYF. The CDR3 nucleotides read TGTGCCAGCAGCTTGGATGTCTCTAGCGGGAGTCGCGAGCAGTACTTC.

The J gene is TRBJ2-7, the V gene TRBV19; 9 bases line up with TRBD2. The CDR3 extends over 15 amino acids. The germline CDR1 and CDR2 sequences are LNHDA and SQIVND (reference sequence). V was pared by 3 bases and J by 2 bases, with 5 bases of the junction left unmatched. CDR3 nucleotides: TGTGCCAGTAGTATCGCGGGAGGGCCGGCCTACGAGCAGTACTTC. It specifies CASSIAGGPAYEQYF.

The V gene is TRBV5-1, the J gene TRBJ1-3; no clear D gene. Germline V gives CDR1 SGHRS, CDR2 YFSETQ. This CDR3 is 13 amino acids long. V was pared by 6 bases and J by 3 bases, with 10 bases between. The CDR3 sequence is CASKPSSGNTIYF. CDR3 nucleotide sequence: TGCGCCAGCAAACCGTCGAGTGGAAACACCATATATTTT.

This clonotype was seen more than once but under ten times. V and J are TRBV5-8 and TRBJ1-2, with D unclear. Between the trimmed V and J ends, which lost 0 bases and 3 bases, there was a span of 6 bases. The CDR3 is 13 amino acids. Germline CDR1 SGHTS, CDR2 YDEGEE. CDR3 amino acids: CASSLVADYGYTF. For the CDR3, the DNA is TGTGCCAGCAGCTTGGTCGCAGACTATGGCTACACCTTC.

This clonotype showed up just a few times. The V call is TRBV30, the J call TRBJ2-3, with a tentative D call TRBD2 (5 bases). Germline V CDR1 and CDR2: GTSNPN, SVGIG (reference sequence). The ends were cut back, 0 bases at V and 2 bases at J, with 9 bases in the middle. The CDR3 has 14 amino acids. CDR3: CAWSVSGVTDTQYF. CDR3 DNA sequence: TGTGCCTGGAGTGTGAGCGGAGTCACAGATACGCAGTATTTT.

V usage is TRBV4-2 and J usage is TRBJ1-2; D is ambiguous. The CDR3 runs to 16 residues. The germline V gene encodes CDR1 LGHNA and CDR2 YNFKEQ. V lost 0 bases and J lost 1, with 12 bases in between. Here the CDR3 reads CASSQDVASINYGYTF. Here the CDR3 DNA reads TGTGCCAGCAGCCAAGATGTGGCTTCGATTAACTATGGCTACACCTTC.

This clonotype was counted a few times. The chain is built from TRBV5-1 and TRBJ2-3; D possibly corresponds to TRBD2 (6 bases). The CDR3 covers 16 residues. CDR1 is SGHRS, CDR2 YFSETQ, per germline. V was clipped by 0 bases and J by 1 base, with 12 bases between them. The CDR3 protein is CASSLAGASGTDTQYF. CDR3 in DNA: TGCGCCAGCAGCTTGGCTGGGGCTAGCGGCACAGATACGCAGTATTTT.

The table lists this clonotype with a few counts. This chain links TRBV12-3 or TRBV12-4 with TRBJ2-3; D ambiguous. The CDR3 runs to 15 residues. Trimming took off 4 bases at V and 0 bases at J, with 11 bases between the two ends. The CDR3 DNA sequence: TGTGCCAGCAGTTCGAGACCTACTAGCACAGATACGCAGTATTTT. This translates into CASSSRPTSTDTQYF.

This clonotype was observed a few times. The rearrangement uses TRBV4-3 and TRBJ2-7; weak D call: TRBD1 (6 bases). V was clipped by 1 base and J by 2 bases, with 15 bases between them. The CDR3 has 16 residues. The germline gives CDR1 LGHNA, CDR2 YSLEER. CDR3 sequence reads: CASSQGNRAATYEQYF. The CDR3 bases are TGCGCCAGCAGCCAAGGGAACAGGGCAGCTACCTACGAGCAGTACTTC.

V usage is TRBV29-1 and J usage is TRBJ1-2; D not resolved. The CDR3 is made up of 11 amino acids. V lost 4 bases and J 3 bases, leaving 6 bases between the germline ends. Germline loops: CDR1 SQVTM, CDR2 ANQGSEA. CDR3 nucleotides: TGCAGCGTTGGTGAGGACTATGGCTACACCTTC. Its protein product is CSVGEDYGYTF.

This clonotype was counted only a few times. V is TRBV20-1 and J is TRBJ1-2; D ambiguous. The germline V gene encodes CDR1 DFQATT and CDR2 SNEGSKA (reference sequence). The CDR3 consists of 16 residues. The V end lost 1 base, the J end lost 0 bases, and 15 bases lay between the germline ends. The CDR3 nucleotides read TGCAGTGCTAGAGCTCCTTTTGGCGGTCCTAACTATGGCTACACCTTC. It specifies CSARAPFGGPNYGYTF.

The rearrangement uses TRBV5-1 and TRBJ2-5, with 13 positions matching TRBD2. The CDR3 is made up of 16 amino acids. The J segment lost 5 bases and the V segment lost 6 bases, leaving 10 bases of the junction unmatched. Germline lookup yields CDR1 SGHRS and CDR2 YFSETQ. The CDR3 loop is CASKGGTSGTLETQYF. The CDR3 DNA is TGCGCCAGCAAAGGAGGGACTAGCGGGACTTTGGAGACCCAGTACTTC.

This clonotype occurred a few times. This chain links TRBV5-6 with TRBJ2-3; no clear D. V was trimmed by 2 bases and J by 2 bases, leaving 9 bases between them. CDR1 is SGHDT, CDR2 YYEEEE, per germline. This CDR3 comprises 14 residues. CDR3 DNA: TGTGCCAGCAGCTTCTTGCTATCCACAGATACGCAGTATTTT. Amino acids: CASSFLLSTDTQYF. The full variable domain, its missing parts supplied by reference TRBV5-6 and TRBJ2-3, is DAGVTQSPTHLIKTRGQQVTLRCSPKSGHDTVSWYQQALGQGPQFIFQYYEEEERQRGNFPDRFSGHQFPNYSSELNVNALLLGDSALYLCASSFLLSTDTQYFGPGTRLTVL.

This clonotype has more than one count but fewer than ten. The chain joins TRBV5-1 to TRBJ2-1; 9 bases line up with TRBD1. This CDR3 is 15 amino acids long. V gave up 0 bases and J gave up 7 bases; unmatched junction bases: 5. Germline CDR1 is SGHRS and CDR2 is YFSETQ. In DNA, the CDR3 is TGCGCCAGCAGCTTGGAGGGACAGGGCTGGAATGAGCAGTTCTTC. Translation: CASSLEGQGWNEQFF. The full variable domain, rest sourced from reference TRBV5-1 and TRBJ2-1, is KAGVTQTPRYLIKTRGQQVTLSCSPISGHRSVSWYQQTPGQGLQFLFEYFSETQRNKGNFPGRFSGRQFSNSRSEMNVSTLELGDSALYLCASSLEGQGWNEQFFGPGTRLTVL.

The CDR3 DNA reads TGTGCCAGCAGACAAGACAGGGGGTTAGGCTACACCTTC. Translation gives CASRQDRGLGYTF. This chain connects TRBV6-5 to TRBJ1-2, with 9 bases identical to TRBD1. J gave up 8 bases and V 6 bases, and 7 bases lay outside the gene matches. The CDR3 spans 13 residues. CDR1 is MNHEY, CDR2 SVGAGI, per germline.

This chain uses TRBV27 with TRBJ1-2, with D tentatively TRBD1 (6 bases). V shed 6 bases and J shed 3 bases, with 17 bases lying between them. This CDR3 is built from 15 residues. Germline V lookup: CDR1 MNHEY, CDR2 SMNVEV (reference sequence). CDR3 sequence reads: CASRPLGRGDYGYTF. The CDR3 DNA follows: TGTGCCAGCAGGCCACTCGGCAGGGGAGACTATGGCTACACCTTC.

In its sample, this clonotype was seen a few times. A single base separates this from a much larger clone, so it may be a read error. The chain recombines TRBV12-3 or TRBV12-4 with TRBJ2-1; possibly TRBD2 for D (5 bases). The CDR3 sequence is 11 residues long. The ends were cut back, 7 bases at V and 7 bases at J, with 8 bases in the middle. CDR3 residues: CASTSGNEQFF. In nucleotides, the CDR3 is TGTGCCAGCACCTCGGGGAATGAGCAGTTCTTC.